Listed below are T cell receptor beta chains from one sample, sequenced in a study of graft-versus-host responses after intestinal transplantation. Using immunoSEQ multiplex PCR, the repertoire was profiled, and TCRdb retains in-frame clones only, with some absent. Among approximately 24,000 clones listed, over 90% were seen once. The sample was PBMCs, taken 18 days after transplant. These receptors all come from a human patient who received an intestinal transplant, so some T cells may come from the graft donor. The CDR3 runs from the conserved cysteine through the conserved F or W. The D gene is left open where the match is weak. A clone size is listed for some rows: how often the clone was seen (once, few, many), or a class if it is expanded.

size | J | length | V | D | DNA | CDR3
. | TRBJ2-1 | 15 | TRBV5-4 | . | TGTGCCAGCAGCTTGCCCCAGGGGGGGTCTAGTGAGCAGTTCTTC | CASSLPQGGSSEQFF
. | TRBJ2-7 | 17 | TRBV5-1 | TRBD1 | TGCGCCAGCAGTTCGCCGCCGGGACAGGGGTGGGACTACGAGCAGTACTTC | CASSSPPGQGWDYEQYF
. | TRBJ1-2 | 14 | TRBV4-1 | . | TGCGCCAGCAGCCATCTATCGGGGCCACGTGGCTACACCTTC | CASSHLSGPRGYTF
. | TRBJ1-5 | 15 | TRBV27 | . | TGTGCCAGCAGTCGGGTAGCTTATAGCAATCAGCCCCAGCATTTT | CASSRVAYSNQPQHF
. | TRBJ1-1 | 11 | TRBV30 | . | TGTGCCTGGAGTGTACTTACTGAAGCTTTCTTT | CAWSVLTEAFF
. | TRBJ2-2 | 13 | TRBV6-1 | . | TGTGCCAGCGGACAGTTGAACACCGGGGAGCTGTTTTTT | CASGQLNTGELFF
. | TRBJ2-7 | 15 | TRBV7-8 | TRBD1 | TGTGCCAGCAGCTACCGGGACAGTCCCCCCTACGAGCAGTACTTC | CASSYRDSPPYEQYF
. | TRBJ2-3 | 18 | TRBV7-9 | . | TGTGCCAGCAGCCCCCACCTGAACCTTGAGGTTCCCACAGATACGCAGTATTTT | CASSPHLNLEVPTDTQYF
. | TRBJ2-7 | 12 | TRBV12-5 | . | TGTGCTAGTGGTTTGGGGCCCTACGAGCAGTACTTC | CASGLGPYEQYF
few | TRBJ1-2 | 15 | TRBV4-1 | . | TGCGCCAGCAGCCAAGGAGTGGGCTCAGACTATGGCTACACCTTC | CASSQGVGSDYGYTF
. | TRBJ2-7 | 18 | TRBV28 | . | TGTGCCAGCAGTTTATTCGGCTTCAGGGAGGATTTCGTAGAAGAGCAGTACTTC | CASSLFGFREDFVEEQYF
. | TRBJ2-7 | 12 | TRBV14 | . | TGTGCCAGCAGCCAAGACGGCTACGAGCAGTACTTC | CASSQDGYEQYF
. | TRBJ2-5 | 15 | TRBV4-1 | TRBD1 | TGCGCCAGCAGCCTTCGGACAGGGGCGGGAGAGACCCAGTACTTC | CASSLRTGAGETQYF
. | TRBJ2-1 | 15 | TRBV14 | TRBD2 | TGTGCCAGCAGCCCACTAGCGGGGGCCGGGAATGAGCAGTTCTTC | CASSPLAGAGNEQFF
. | TRBJ2-5 | 16 | TRBV7-9 | . | TGTGCCAGCAGCTTAGATCCAGGGCTAGTCCAAGAGACCCAGTACTTC | CASSLDPGLVQETQYF
. | TRBJ1-1 | 14 | TRBV6-6 | TRBD1 | TGTGCCAGCAGTTTATCAACAGGGGACACTGAAGCTTTCTTT | CASSLSTGDTEAFF
. | TRBJ1-2 | 13 | TRBV6-1 | . | TGTGCCAGCAGTCAAGCAATTTACTATGGCTACACCTTC | CASSQAIYYGYTF
. | TRBJ1-1 | 13 | TRBV30 | . | TGTGCCTGGGAAGACACTCTGAACACTGAAGCTTTCTTT | CAWEDTLNTEAFF
. | TRBJ1-4 | 16 | TRBV9 | . | TGTGCCAGCAGCGTAGAGGGGGGGGCAACTAATGAAAAACTGTTTTTT | CASSVEGGATNEKLFF
. | TRBJ1-2 | 14 | TRBV4-1 | . | TGCGCCAGCAGCCAAGATCGCGGCCCCTATGGCTACACCTTC | CASSQDRGPYGYTF
. | TRBJ1-3 | 15 | TRBV6-1 | . | TGTGCCAGCAAAGAGGTTTATTTTTCTGGAAACACCATATATTTT | CASKEVYFSGNTIYF
. | TRBJ1-1 | 14 | TRBV27 | . | TGTGCCAGCAGTTTACTGAGCCCGAACACTGAAGCTTTCTTT | CASSLLSPNTEAFF
. | TRBJ1-1 | 13 | TRBV18 | TRBD1 | TGTGCCAGCTCACCCGGGACAGGGGTAATGGCTTTCTTT | CASSPGTGVMAFF
. | TRBJ2-5 | 15 | TRBV7-8 | . | TGTGCCAGCAGCTCCCCCACGGACGGGAAGGAGACCCAGTACTTC | CASSSPTDGKETQYF